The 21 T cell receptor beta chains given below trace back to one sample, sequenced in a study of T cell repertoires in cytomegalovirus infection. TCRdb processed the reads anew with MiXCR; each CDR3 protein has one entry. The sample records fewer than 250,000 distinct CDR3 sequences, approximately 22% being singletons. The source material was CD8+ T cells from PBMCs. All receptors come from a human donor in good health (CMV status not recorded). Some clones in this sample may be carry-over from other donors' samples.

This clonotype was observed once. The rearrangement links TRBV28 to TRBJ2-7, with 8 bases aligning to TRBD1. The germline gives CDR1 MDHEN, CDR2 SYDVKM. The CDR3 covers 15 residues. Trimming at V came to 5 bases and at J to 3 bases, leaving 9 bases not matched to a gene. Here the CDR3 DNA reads TGTGCCAGCAGTAGAACGCCCAGGGGGCTCTACGAGCAGTACTTC. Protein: CASSRTPRGLYEQYF.

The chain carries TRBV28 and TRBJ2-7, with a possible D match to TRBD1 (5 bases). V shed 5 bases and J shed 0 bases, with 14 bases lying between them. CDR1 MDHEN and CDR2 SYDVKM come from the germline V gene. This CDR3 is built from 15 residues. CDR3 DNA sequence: TGTGCCAGCAGTGGTTCAGGGTATGCCTCCTACGAGCAGTACTTC. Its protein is CASSGSGYASYEQYF.

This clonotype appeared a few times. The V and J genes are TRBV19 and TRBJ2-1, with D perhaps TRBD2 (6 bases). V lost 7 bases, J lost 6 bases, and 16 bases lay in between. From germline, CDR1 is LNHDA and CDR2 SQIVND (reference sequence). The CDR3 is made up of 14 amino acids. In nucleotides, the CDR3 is TGTGCCAGTAAGGAGGGGCGCTCCCTCAATGAGCAGTTCTTC. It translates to CASKEGRSLNEQFF. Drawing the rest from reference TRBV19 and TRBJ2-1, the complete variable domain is DGGITQSPKYLFRKEGQNVTLSCEQNLNHDAMYWYRQDPGQGLRLIYYSQIVNDFQKGDIAEGYSVSREKKESFPLTVTSAQKNPTAFYLCASKEGRSLNEQFFGPGTRLTVL.

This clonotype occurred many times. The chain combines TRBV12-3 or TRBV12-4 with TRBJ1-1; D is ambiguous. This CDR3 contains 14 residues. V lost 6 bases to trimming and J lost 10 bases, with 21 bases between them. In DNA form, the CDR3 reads TGTGCCAGCAGCCGATCGGGTTTCAACGTCCTAGCTTTCTTT. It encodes CASSRSGFNVLAFF.

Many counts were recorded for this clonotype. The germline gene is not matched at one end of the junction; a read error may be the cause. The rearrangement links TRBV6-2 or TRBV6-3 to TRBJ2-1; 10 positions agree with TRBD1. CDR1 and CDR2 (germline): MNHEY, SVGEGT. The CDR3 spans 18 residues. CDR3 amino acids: CASSSPPFGTGVYDEQFF. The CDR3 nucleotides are TGTGCCAGCAGTTCACCACCATTCGGGACAGGGGTCTACGATGAGCAGTTCTTC.

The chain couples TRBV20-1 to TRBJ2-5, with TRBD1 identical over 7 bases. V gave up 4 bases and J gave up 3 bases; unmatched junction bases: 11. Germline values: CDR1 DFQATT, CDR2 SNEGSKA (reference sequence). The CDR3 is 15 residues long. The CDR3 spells CSAKLPGTVKETQYF. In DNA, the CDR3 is TGCAGTGCTAAACTTCCCGGGACAGTTAAAGAGACCCAGTACTTC.

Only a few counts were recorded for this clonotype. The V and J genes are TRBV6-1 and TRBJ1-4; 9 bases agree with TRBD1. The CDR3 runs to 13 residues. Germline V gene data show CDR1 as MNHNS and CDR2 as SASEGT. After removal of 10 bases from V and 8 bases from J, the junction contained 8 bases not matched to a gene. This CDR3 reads CATKPGQGEKLFF. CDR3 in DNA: TGTGCCACCAAGCCGGGACAGGGAGAAAAACTGTTTTTT.

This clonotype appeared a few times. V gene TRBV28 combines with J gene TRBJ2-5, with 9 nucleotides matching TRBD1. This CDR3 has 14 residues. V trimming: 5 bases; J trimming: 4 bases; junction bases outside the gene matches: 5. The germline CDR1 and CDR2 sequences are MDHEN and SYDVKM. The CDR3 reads CASSGHRGRETQYF. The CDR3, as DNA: TGTGCCAGCAGTGGACACAGGGGGCGAGAGACCCAGTACTTC.

The CDR3 nucleotides are TGTGCCAGCGAGATCCCCAGGGGGGGTCGGAACATTCAGTACTTC. Encoded protein: CASEIPRGGRNIQYF. V gene TRBV7-6 combines with J gene TRBJ2-4, with D possibly called TRBD1 or TRBD2 (7 bases each). Germline values: CDR1 SGHVS, CDR2 FNYEAQ. V dropped 8 bases and J dropped 7 bases, with 21 bases sitting between them. CDR3 length equals 15 residues.

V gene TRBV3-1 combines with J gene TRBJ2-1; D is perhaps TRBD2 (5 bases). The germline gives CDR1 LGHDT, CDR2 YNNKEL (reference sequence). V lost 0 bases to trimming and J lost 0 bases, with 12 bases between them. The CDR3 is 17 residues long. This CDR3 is CASSQDPPGSSYNEQFF. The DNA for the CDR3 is TGTGCCAGCAGCCAAGACCCCCCGGGGAGCTCCTACAATGAGCAGTTCTTC.

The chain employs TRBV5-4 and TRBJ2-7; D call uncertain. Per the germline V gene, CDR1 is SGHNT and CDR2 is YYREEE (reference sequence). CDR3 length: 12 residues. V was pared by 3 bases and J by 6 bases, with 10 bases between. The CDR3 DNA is TGTGCCAGCAGCTCCCTCGGAGTCGAGCAGTACTTC. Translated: CASSSLGVEQYF. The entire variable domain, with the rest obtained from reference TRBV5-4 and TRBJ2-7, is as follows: ETGVTQSPTHLIKTRGQQVTLRCSSQSGHNTVSWYQQALGQGPQFIFQYYREEENGRGNFPPRFSGLQFPNYSSELNVNALELDDSALYLCASSSLGVEQYFGPGTRLTVT.

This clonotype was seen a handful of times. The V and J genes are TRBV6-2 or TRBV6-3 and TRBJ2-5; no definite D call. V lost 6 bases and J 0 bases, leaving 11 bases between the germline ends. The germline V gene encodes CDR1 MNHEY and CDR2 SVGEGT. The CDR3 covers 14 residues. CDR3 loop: CASRTPGYQETQYF. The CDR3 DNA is TGTGCCAGCAGGACGCCAGGTTACCAAGAGACCCAGTACTTC.

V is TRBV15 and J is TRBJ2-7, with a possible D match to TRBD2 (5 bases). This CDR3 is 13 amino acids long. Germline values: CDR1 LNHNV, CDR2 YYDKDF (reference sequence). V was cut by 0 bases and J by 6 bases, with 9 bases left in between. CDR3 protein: CATSRDQSGEQYF. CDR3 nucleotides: TGTGCCACCAGCAGAGATCAGAGCGGCGAGCAGTACTTC.

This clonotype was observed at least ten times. As DNA, the CDR3 is TGTGCCAGCAGCACACGGACCGCCTGGGATGAGCAGTTCTTC. Residues: CASSTRTAWDEQFF. This chain uses TRBV7-8 with TRBJ2-1; no clear D. Germline V gene lookup returns CDR1 SGHVS and CDR2 FQNEAQ. Trimming pared 5 bases from V and 8 bases from J, leaving 16 bases between. The CDR3 runs 14 residues.

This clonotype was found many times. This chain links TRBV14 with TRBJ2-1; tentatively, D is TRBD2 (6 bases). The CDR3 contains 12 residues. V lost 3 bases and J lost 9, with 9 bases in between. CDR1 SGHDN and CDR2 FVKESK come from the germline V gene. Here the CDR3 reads CASSQLATEQFF. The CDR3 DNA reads TGTGCCAGCAGCCAGCTAGCGACTGAGCAGTTCTTC.

CDR3 in amino acids: CASSLSGGPSYEQYF. CDR3 coding DNA: TGTGCCAGCAGTTTGAGCGGGGGCCCTTCCTACGAGCAGTACTTC. The chain joins TRBV12-3 or TRBV12-4 to TRBJ2-7; 8 nucleotides line up with TRBD2. The CDR3 has 15 residues. The junction had 5 bases not matched to a gene; V was cut back by 3 bases and J by 1 base.

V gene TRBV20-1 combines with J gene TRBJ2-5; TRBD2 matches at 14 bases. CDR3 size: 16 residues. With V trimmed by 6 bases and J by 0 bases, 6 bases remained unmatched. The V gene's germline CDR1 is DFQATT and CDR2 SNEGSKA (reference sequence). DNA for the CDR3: TGCAGTGCGAGTAGGACTAGCGGGGGGTACCAAGAGACCCAGTACTTC. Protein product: CSASRTSGGYQETQYF.

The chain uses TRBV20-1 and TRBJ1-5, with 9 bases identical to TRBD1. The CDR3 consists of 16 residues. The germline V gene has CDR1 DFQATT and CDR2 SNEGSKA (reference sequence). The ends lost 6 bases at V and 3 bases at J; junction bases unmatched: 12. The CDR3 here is CSAASLGQGHNQPQHF. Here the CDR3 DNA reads TGCAGTGCCGCCTCCCTGGGACAGGGCCACAATCAGCCCCAGCATTTT.

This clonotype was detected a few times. CDR3 amino acids: CASRDRENTEAFF. The CDR3 bases are TGTGCCAGCCGGGACAGGGAAAACACTGAAGCTTTCTTT. The V call is TRBV28, the J call TRBJ1-1, with TRBD1 identical over 9 bases. This CDR3 is built from 13 residues. Germline lookup yields CDR1 MDHEN and CDR2 SYDVKM. V lost 8 bases, J lost 2 bases, and 3 bases stayed unmatched.

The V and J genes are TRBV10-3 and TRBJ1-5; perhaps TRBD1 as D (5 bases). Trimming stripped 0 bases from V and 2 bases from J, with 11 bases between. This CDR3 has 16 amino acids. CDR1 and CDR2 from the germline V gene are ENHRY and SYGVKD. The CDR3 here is CAISESAGIGNQPQHF. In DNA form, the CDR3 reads TGTGCCATCAGTGAGTCGGCAGGGATAGGCAATCAGCCCCAGCATTTT.

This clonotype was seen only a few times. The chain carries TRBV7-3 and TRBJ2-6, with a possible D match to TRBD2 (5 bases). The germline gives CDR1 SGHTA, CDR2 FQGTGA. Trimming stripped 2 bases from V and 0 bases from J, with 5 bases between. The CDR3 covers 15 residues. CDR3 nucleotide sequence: TGTGCCAGCAGCTTAGGGAGCTCTGGGGCCAACGTCCTGACTTTC. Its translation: CASSLGSSGANVLTF.